This T cell receptor beta chain was sequenced in a study of blood T cells in healthy people across ages. Broader study findings: More naive CD4+ cells and higher diversity marked long-lived donors relative to aged donors. The fall in TCR beta diversity per million T cells was roughly linear with age.

A few counts support this clonotype. Its antigen remains unknown. Being one base from a much bigger clone, this may be a read error. The J segment lost 4 bases and the V segment lost 10 bases, leaving 10 bases of the junction unmatched. The CDR3 contains 14 residues. It was with a sample-barcoded 5' primer and a J-beta primer mix that a second PCR of roughly 7 to 12 cycles was run. Individual samples furnished no less than 2.5 million CDR3-containing paired-end reads apiece. TCRdb recomputed calls from the 5' RACE reads with MiXCR, one row per CDR3 protein. The sample holds about 810,000 distinct CDR3 sequences; roughly 34% are singletons and the top ten take 10% to 15%. The donors, aged roughly 6 to 95, were healthy Caucasians from Russia.

This sequence originates from a young man in good health. V usage is TRBV12-3 or TRBV12-4 and J usage is TRBJ2-3; 8 bases agree with TRBD1. The sequencing sample was made of blood. This CDR3 is CATRTGLIADTQYF. DNA of the CDR3: TGTGCCACCAGGACAGGGCTAATCGCAGATACGCAGTATTTT.